This TCR beta chain was captured in a study of cytomegalovirus exposure and HLA in healthy donors. The germline gives CDR1 SGHTA, CDR2 FQGNSA. Trimming shortened V by 5 bases and J by 4 bases, and 12 bases separated the two germline ends. The CDR3 sequence is 14 residues long. Regarding this clone: As yet, its antigen is unknown.

PCR used 60 Vbeta primers and 13 Jbeta primers. Assay: immunoSEQ multiplex PCR; the TCRdb copy retains only in-frame clones and omits some. The data hold 50,000 to 65,000 clones, with approximately 82% observed a single time. Study conclusions and caveats: When presence/absence was analysed, sequencing depth was taken to be roughly uniform across donors. Published work reported that the classifier diagnosed cytomegalovirus status with high specificity and sensitivity. Among TCR beta chains, those listed as cytomegalovirus-associated numbered some 160. Association with HLA alleles at 0.05 false discovery rate was found for 17,000 or so TCR beta sequences in a later analysis.

The sample was PBMCs. This chain connects TRBV7-2 to TRBJ1-3; tentatively, D is TRBD1 (5 bases). This clonotype was obtained from a woman between 40 and 50 years old in good health and CMV-seropositive. This CDR3 is CASSPTGGGNTIYF. Written as DNA, the CDR3 is TGTGCCAGCAGCCCCACCGGGGGAGGAAACACCATATATTTT.